These 24 T cell receptor beta chains originate from one sample sequenced in a study of control samples from healthy donors and cancer patients. Sequencing used immunoSEQ multiplex PCR; TCRdb keeps in-frame clones, though not all of them. The sample carries some 150,000 clones, about 95% recorded once. Sequenced input: PBMCs. The receptor source for this set is a man in his 60s with colorectal cancer.

The chain uses TRBV4-1 and TRBJ2-2; 9 nucleotides agree with TRBD2. Losses at the gene ends were 1 base for V and 0 bases for J; bases not matched to a gene: 6. CDR3 size: 18 residues. Germline CDR1 and CDR2: MGHRA and YSYEKL. Written as DNA, the CDR3 is TGCGCCAGCAGCCAAGGGCGACTAGCGGCAGCGAACACCGGGGAGCTGTTTTTT. Residues: CASSQGRLAAANTGELFF.

This CDR3 reads CASIKISGANVLTF. The CDR3 coding sequence is TGTGCCAGCATCAAAATTTCTGGGGCCAACGTCCTGACTTTC. The chain carries TRBV6-5 and TRBJ2-6; no clear D. V was clipped by 7 bases and J by 1 base, with 8 bases between them. This CDR3 comprises 14 residues. Germline V lookup: CDR1 MNHEY, CDR2 SVGAGI.

J is TRBJ2-2 and V is TRBV5-4; D is unresolved. Germline values: CDR1 SGHNT, CDR2 YYREEE (reference sequence). The CDR3 sequence is 16 residues long. V lost 4 bases and J lost 0, with 13 bases in between. CDR3 residues: CASSHFENANTGELFF. The CDR3 nucleotides read TGTGCCAGCAGCCACTTTGAGAACGCGAACACCGGGGAGCTGTTTTTT.

The V and J genes are TRBV5-8 and TRBJ2-3, with D tentatively TRBD1 (6 bases). The V gene lost 4 bases and the J gene lost 1 base, with 25 bases spanning the gap. This CDR3 spans 19 amino acids. CDR1 and CDR2 from the germline V gene are SGHTS and YDEGEE. The CDR3, as DNA: TGTGCCAGCAGCGGTGCTCTTTACGTGGGGGCGGTCGGCACAGATACGCAGTATTTT. Translated, it gives CASSGALYVGAVGTDTQYF.

This clone was seen just once. The rearrangement joins TRBV6-6 to TRBJ1-4; a possible D gene is TRBD1 (6 bases). There are 14 residues in the CDR3. With 7 bases removed from V and 7 bases from J, the gap between germline ends came to 16 bases. Germline assignment: CDR1 MNHNY and CDR2 SVGAGI (reference sequence). The CDR3 protein is CASTSWGGGEKLFF. The CDR3 DNA sequence: TGTGCCAGCACTTCTTGGGGAGGGGGTGAAAAACTGTTTTTT.

The V gene is TRBV7-2, the J gene TRBJ1-3, with D possibly TRBD1 on 5 matching bases. The CDR3 spans 18 residues. V gave up 3 bases and J gave up 4 bases, with 22 bases separating them. Per the germline V gene, CDR1 is SGHTA and CDR2 is FQGNSA. CDR3 region: CASSLRPTGGEGGNTIYF. The CDR3 DNA sequence: TGTGCCAGCAGCTTGCGGCCCACTGGAGGGGAGGGGGGAAACACCATATATTTT.

The rearrangement joins TRBV5-5 to TRBJ1-1, with D unresolved. CDR3 length: 13 amino acids. Trimming removed 0 bases from V and 5 bases from J, with 8 bases in between. The germline CDR1 and CDR2 sequences are SGHKS and YYEKEE (reference sequence). The CDR3 sequence: CASSLGVGTEAFF. The CDR3 region has the DNA TGTGCCAGCAGCTTGGGAGTGGGTACTGAAGCTTTCTTT.

The chain employs TRBV4-1 and TRBJ2-7; TRBD1 agrees at 7 bases. The CDR3 length is 15 residues. V trimming: 4 bases; J trimming: 4 bases; junction bases outside the gene matches: 10. Germline loops: CDR1 MGHRA, CDR2 YSYEKL. Written as DNA, the CDR3 is TGCGCCAGCAGCCCCGGACAGGCGAGACAGTACGAGCAGTACTTC. Amino acid sequence: CASSPGQARQYEQYF.

V usage is TRBV6-5 and J usage is TRBJ1-1; no reliable D call. The V gene's germline CDR1 is MNHEY and CDR2 SVGAGI. The CDR3 is 14 residues long. Trimming removed 5 bases at V and 3 bases at J, with 13 bases between. CDR3 nucleotides: TGTGCCAGCAGTCACCCTTCCCCGGACACTGAAGCTTTCTTT. This translates into CASSHPSPDTEAFF.

The gene calls are TRBV19 and TRBJ1-5; possible D gene TRBD1, 5 bases. V lost 7 bases, J lost 0 bases, and 19 bases lay in between. CDR3 length: 17 residues. The germline V gene encodes CDR1 LNHDA and CDR2 SQIVND (reference sequence). CDR3 residues: CASTPAVGDSSNQPQHF. For the CDR3, the DNA is TGTGCCAGTACCCCCGCAGTGGGTGACAGTAGCAATCAGCCCCAGCATTTT.

The chain recombines TRBV27 with TRBJ1-1; 8 positions match TRBD1. The germline V gene has CDR1 MNHEY and CDR2 SMNVEV (reference sequence). V was clipped by 6 bases and J by 3 bases; unmatched bases: 6. CDR3 length: 14 residues. CDR3 amino acids: CASSNQGAYTEAFF. CDR3 sequence (DNA): TGTGCCAGCAGCAACCAGGGGGCTTACACTGAAGCTTTCTTT.

The chain combines TRBV24-1 with TRBJ2-3, with 15 bases that match TRBD2. The CDR3 extends over 16 amino acids. CDR1 and CDR2 (germline): KGHDR, SFDVKD. V was pared by 4 bases and J by 6 bases, with 4 bases of the junction left unmatched. CDR3 coding DNA: TGTGCCACCAGTGACCCCGGGACTAGCGGGGGGGATACGCAGTATTTT. This codes for CATSDPGTSGGDTQYF.

This clone was seen once. This chain uses TRBV18 with TRBJ1-1; the D is unclear. The CDR3 runs 16 residues. Germline lookup yields CDR1 KGHSH and CDR2 LQKENI. The ends were cut back, 2 bases at V and 1 base at J, with 14 bases in the middle. The CDR3 DNA reads as TGTGCCAGCTCACCATACTCCACGGGCTCGAACACTGAAGCTTTCTTT. Translation gives CASSPYSTGSNTEAFF. Drawing the rest from reference TRBV18 and TRBJ1-1, the complete variable domain is NAGVMQNPRHLVRRRGQEARLRCSPMKGHSHVYWYRQLPEEGLKFMVYLQKENIIDESGMPKERFSAEFPKEGPSILRIQQVVRGDSAAYFCASSPYSTGSNTEAFFGQGTRLTVV.

The rearrangement uses TRBV28 and TRBJ1-2, with 9 bases aligning to TRBD1. V shed 5 bases, J shed 4 bases, and the junction held 8 bases outside the gene matches. Germline CDR1 is MDHEN and CDR2 is SYDVKM. This CDR3 comprises 15 residues. CDR3 sequence (DNA): TGTGCCAGCAGTCCGGGGACAGGGTCAGGCTATGGCTACACCTTC. Translated, it gives CASSPGTGSGYGYTF.

V gene TRBV18 combines with J gene TRBJ1-5, with 7 bases aligning to TRBD1. Germline V lookup: CDR1 KGHSH, CDR2 LQKENI. CDR3 length: 14 amino acids. Trimming removed 3 bases from V and 7 bases from J; junction bases left unmatched: 6. DNA for the CDR3: TGTGCCAGCTCACCGACAGGGATCGGGCAGCCCCAGCATTTT. It yields the protein CASSPTGIGQPQHF.

This clone was counted a single time. This sequence joins TRBV7-8 and TRBJ1-5; 7 nucleotides match TRBD1. CDR1 is SGHVS and CDR2 is FQNEAQ in the germline V gene. The trim removed 5 bases at V and 7 bases at J, leaving 8 bases unmatched. This CDR3 spans 14 amino acids. The CDR3, as DNA: TGTGCCAGCAGCGGAACAGGGGAGGGGCAGCCCCAGCATTTT. Its protein is CASSGTGEGQPQHF.

The chain links TRBV6-4 to TRBJ1-2, with 7 bases that match TRBD1. CDR3 length: 13 amino acids. Germline V gene lookup returns CDR1 MRHNA and CDR2 SNTAGT. V lost 2 bases to trimming and J lost 7 bases; unmatched junction nucleotides: 4. CDR3 protein: CASSDGQASGYTF. The CDR3 bases are TGTGCCAGCAGTGACGGACAGGCGAGTGGCTACACCTTC.

The gene calls are TRBV6-2 or TRBV6-3 and TRBJ2-1; D remains unclear. CDR1 is MNHEY, CDR2 SVGEGT, per germline. Trimming removed 6 bases at V and 5 bases at J, with 5 bases between. The CDR3 runs 11 residues. The CDR3: CASSPHNEQFF. In DNA, the CDR3 is TGTGCCAGCAGCCCTCACAATGAGCAGTTCTTC.

V and J are TRBV19 and TRBJ2-7; D is uncertain. This CDR3 is 13 amino acids long. CDR1 is LNHDA and CDR2 is SQIVND in the germline V gene (reference sequence). Trimming took 0 bases from V and 2 from J, leaving 5 bases between them. The CDR3 sequence: CASSIDRTYEQYF. For the CDR3, the DNA is TGTGCCAGTAGTATAGACAGGACCTACGAGCAGTACTTC.

CDR3: CASSPPAGRGDNEQFF. CDR3 DNA sequence: TGTGCCAGCTCACCGCCTGCGGGTCGTGGGGACAATGAGCAGTTCTTC. The chain is built from TRBV18 and TRBJ2-1; D is possibly TRBD2 (5 bases). CDR1 and CDR2 (germline): KGHSH, LQKENI. With 3 bases removed from V and 5 bases from J, the gap between germline ends came to 17 bases. The CDR3 covers 16 residues.

V gene TRBV24-1 combines with J gene TRBJ1-5, with D possibly TRBD1 on 5 matching bases. CDR3 length equals 14 residues. V dropped 2 bases and J dropped 3 bases, with 7 bases sitting between them. The germline V gene has CDR1 KGHDR and CDR2 SFDVKD. CDR3 coding DNA: TGTGCCACCAGTGATTCAGGGTTCAATCAGCCCCAGCATTTT. It yields the protein CATSDSGFNQPQHF.

The V call is TRBV19, the J call TRBJ2-1; 10 positions match TRBD2. Looked up from germline, CDR1 is LNHDA and CDR2 is SQIVND (reference sequence). The CDR3 loop spans 15 amino acids. The V gene end was trimmed by 3 bases and the J gene end by 9 bases; junction bases not matched to a gene: 8. The CDR3 DNA is TGTGCCAGTAGTATTGAAGCGTCTAGCGGGGGTGAGCAGTTCTTC. Its protein is CASSIEASSGGEQFF.

The V call is TRBV7-6, the J call TRBJ1-2; 8 bases are a match to TRBD1. Germline V lookup: CDR1 SGHVS, CDR2 FNYEAQ. Trimming at V came to 5 bases and at J to 0 bases, leaving 5 bases not matched to a gene. The CDR3 runs to 15 residues. CDR3 sequence: CASSPGTGTNYGYTF. As DNA, the CDR3 is TGTGCCAGCAGCCCCGGGACAGGAACTAACTATGGCTACACCTTC.

The rearrangement uses TRBV30 and TRBJ1-1; D not resolved. V lost 2 bases, J lost 3 bases, and 10 bases lay in between. The CDR3 spans 13 residues. Germline V CDR1 and CDR2: GTSNPN, SVGIG (reference sequence). CDR3 bases: TGTGCCTGGAGTCCCCCGTTGGACACTGAAGCTTTCTTT. This sequence encodes CAWSPPLDTEAFF.